These 23 T cell receptor beta chains came from one sample sequenced in a study of shared clonotypes between healthy human individuals. Method: immunoSEQ multiplex PCR; TCRdb's copy keeps in-frame clones and lacks some. The table includes about 1.5 million clones, under 99% detected once. The sample taken for sequencing was naive CD4+ T cells sorted from blood. Stated subset: CD45RA+ positively selected. The receptors come from a young man in good health.

This chain connects TRBV5-8 to TRBJ2-3, with D tentatively TRBD1 or TRBD2 (5 bases each). The CDR3 loop spans 17 amino acids. Looked up from germline, CDR1 is SGHTS and CDR2 is YDEGEE. V lost 1 base to trimming and J lost 1 base, with 16 bases between them. The CDR3 loop is CASSLIIVVGGTDTQYF. DNA of the CDR3: TGTGCCAGCAGCTTGATAATCGTTGTGGGGGGCACAGATACGCAGTATTTT.

The chain couples TRBV4-3 to TRBJ1-1; no clear D gene. Germline CDR1 and CDR2: LGHNA and YSLEER. The CDR3 sequence is 14 residues long. Trimming removed 1 base at V and 1 base at J, with 7 bases between. The CDR3, as DNA: TGCGCCAGCAGCCAAGTAGGCTGGAACACTGAAGCTTTCTTT. It codes for CASSQVGWNTEAFF.

V is TRBV6-1 and J is TRBJ2-2, with 11 bases identical to TRBD2. The CDR3 contains 15 residues. CDR1 is MNHNS and CDR2 is SASEGT in the germline V gene. Unmatched junction bases numbered 4, after V lost 4 bases and J lost 6 bases. The chain's CDR3 is CASSALAGGAGELFF. CDR3 sequence (DNA): TGTGCCAGCAGTGCCTTAGCGGGAGGGGCCGGGGAGCTGTTTTTT.

This chain connects TRBV5-6 to TRBJ2-3, with TRBD2 matching over 10 bases. Germline assignment: CDR1 SGHDT and CDR2 YYEEEE. The CDR3 consists of 15 residues. The V gene end was trimmed by 5 bases and the J gene end by 7 bases; junction bases not matched to a gene: 10. This CDR3 reads CASRPLLAGANTQYF. As DNA, the CDR3 is TGTGCCAGCAGACCACTTCTAGCGGGAGCAAATACGCAGTATTTT.

The V gene is TRBV12-5, the J gene TRBJ2-1; 12 bases are shared with TRBD2. The CDR3 contains 17 residues. Trimming cost V 6 bases and J 2 bases; bases outside gene matches: 8. CDR1 is LGHNT and CDR2 is FRNRAP in the germline V gene. CDR3 nucleotide sequence: TGTGCTAGTGGCCTCAGACTAGCGGGAGTTGCCTACAATGAGCAGTTCTTC. This sequence encodes CASGLRLAGVAYNEQFF.

This sequence joins TRBV6-1 and TRBJ2-3; D gene uncertain. V lost 1 base, J lost 8 bases, and 4 bases lay in between. CDR1 and CDR2 (germline): MNHNS, SASEGT. The length of the CDR3 is 11 residues. The CDR3 nucleotides are TGTGCCAGCAGTGAAGTGGGTACGCAGTATTTT. It translates to CASSEVGTQYF.

This sequence joins TRBV2 and TRBJ1-1; the match to TRBD1 covers 9 bases. Germline lookup yields CDR1 SNHLY and CDR2 FYNNEI. V trimming: 10 bases; J trimming: 1 base; junction bases outside the gene matches: 4. This CDR3 spans 13 amino acids. The DNA for the CDR3 is TGTGCCAAACAGGGGGCTCGGAACACTGAAGCTTTCTTT. As protein: CAKQGARNTEAFF.

This clone was observed a single time. This chain uses TRBV28 with TRBJ2-1; 12 positions agree with TRBD2. CDR1 and CDR2 (germline): MDHEN, SYDVKM. The trim removed 8 bases at V and 8 bases at J, leaving 4 bases unmatched. The length of the CDR3 is 13 residues. CDR3: CASLAGGPYEQFF. The CDR3 region has the DNA TGTGCCAGCCTAGCGGGAGGGCCCTATGAGCAGTTCTTC. Variable domain in full (rest from reference TRBV28 and TRBJ2-1): DVKVTQSSRYLVKRTGEKVFLECVQDMDHENMFWYRQDPGLGLRLIYFSYDVKMKEKGDIPEGYSVSREKKERFSLILESASTNQTSMYLCASLAGGPYEQFFGPGTRLTVL.

The chain has TRBV18 and TRBJ2-3; 11 bases map to TRBD2. Trimming cost V 3 bases and J 3 bases; bases outside gene matches: 11. The CDR3 length is 18 residues. Germline CDR1 reads KGHSH; CDR2 reads LQKENI. The CDR3 here is CASSPLRTSGLQTDTQYF. The CDR3 DNA reads TGTGCCAGCTCACCGTTGAGGACTAGCGGGTTGCAGACAGATACGCAGTATTTT.

This chain connects TRBV11-2 to TRBJ2-7, with a possible D match to TRBD2 (5 bases). The V and J ends lost 1 base and 6 bases respectively, with 16 bases between them. In germline, CDR1 is SGHAT, CDR2 FQNNGV. This CDR3 has 15 amino acids. The CDR3 sequence is CASSLGTGSAFEQYF. In nucleotides, the CDR3 is TGTGCCAGCAGCTTAGGGACGGGATCAGCTTTCGAGCAGTACTTC.

The chain uses TRBV2 and TRBJ2-7, with 7 bases identical to TRBD1. V gave up 6 bases and J gave up 9 bases; unmatched junction bases: 14. The CDR3 has 14 residues. Germline CDR1 and CDR2: SNHLY and FYNNEI. In nucleotides, the CDR3 is TGTGCCAGCAGCCAGACAGGGCCGGGGAATGTGCAGTACTTC. Encoded protein: CASSQTGPGNVQYF. Looking up the rest from reference TRBV2 and TRBJ2-7 gives the full variable domain: EPEVTQTPSHQVTQMGQEVILRCVPISNHLYFYWYRQILGQKVEFLVSFYNNEISEKSEIFDDQFSVERPDGSNFTLKIRSTKLEDSAMYFCASSQTGPGNVQYFGPGTRLTVT.

This chain uses TRBV28 with TRBJ1-2; possibly TRBD1 for D (6 bases). Germline V gives CDR1 MDHEN, CDR2 SYDVKM. V was trimmed by 7 bases and J by 7 bases, leaving 16 bases between them. The CDR3 is 13 amino acids. The CDR3 here is CASTSFGQRGYTF. The CDR3, as DNA: TGTGCCAGCACCTCTTTCGGACAGCGTGGCTACACCTTC.

V usage is TRBV6-5 and J usage is TRBJ1-2; D remains ambiguous. Trimming left V 2 bases short and J 8 bases short, with 18 bases between. There are 15 residues in the CDR3. From germline, CDR1 is MNHEY and CDR2 SVGAGI. CDR3 bases: TGTGCCAGCAGTTACAAGGTATCCCACTATGGCGGCTACACCTTC. Translation gives CASSYKVSHYGGYTF.

This chain uses TRBV4-3 with TRBJ2-3; the match to TRBD2 covers 12 bases. V lost 4 bases to trimming and J lost 3 bases; unmatched junction nucleotides: 5. Germline assignment: CDR1 LGHNA and CDR2 YSLEER. The CDR3 is made up of 16 amino acids. The chain's CDR3 is CASSPGLAGRTDTQYF. CDR3 sequence (DNA): TGCGCCAGCAGCCCTGGACTAGCGGGGCGTACAGATACGCAGTATTTT.

The chain combines TRBV10-3 with TRBJ1-2, with D unclear. This CDR3 spans 14 amino acids. With 2 bases removed from V and 5 bases from J, the gap between germline ends came to 12 bases. CDR1 is ENHRY and CDR2 is SYGVKD in the germline V gene. Here the CDR3 DNA reads TGTGCCATCAGTGAGGGCCGGGCAACTTATGGCTACACCTTC. As protein: CAISEGRATYGYTF.

The genes are TRBV10-3 and TRBJ1-2; maybe TRBD1 (5 bases). V lost 5 bases, J lost 8 bases, and 18 bases lay in between. CDR3 length equals 14 residues. Germline values: CDR1 ENHRY, CDR2 SYGVKD. DNA of the CDR3: TGTGCCATCAGTAGGACGCGTCAGGGTGAAGGCTACACCTTC. Protein sequence: CAISRTRQGEGYTF.

The chain is built from TRBV19 and TRBJ1-1, with no clear D. This CDR3 region has 12 residues. V shed 7 bases and J shed 1 base, with 7 bases lying between them. CDR1 is LNHDA, CDR2 SQIVND, per germline (reference sequence). In DNA, the CDR3 is TGTGCCAGTAAGGGCGGGAACACTGAAGCTTTCTTT. It translates to CASKGGNTEAFF.

The chain recombines TRBV20-1 with TRBJ1-1; possibly TRBD1 for D (5 bases). Germline CDR1 and CDR2: DFQATT and SNEGSKA (reference sequence). This CDR3 contains 10 residues. Trimming shortened V by 5 bases and J by 7 bases, and 8 bases separated the two germline ends. The CDR3 nucleotides read TGCAGTGCTCAAGACAGTGAAGCTTTCTTT. Protein product: CSAQDSEAFF.

Of note for this clone: The sample carries other DNA sequences with the same CDR3. This chain uses TRBV7-3 with TRBJ2-1; TRBD2 agrees at 10 bases. CDR1 and CDR2 (germline): SGHTA, FQGTGA. The CDR3 covers 14 residues. The V gene end was trimmed by 5 bases and the J gene end by 3 bases; junction bases not matched to a gene: 1. The CDR3 region is CASSRTSGYNEQFF. DNA of the CDR3: TGTGCCAGCAGCCGGACTAGCGGCTACAATGAGCAGTTCTTC. The variable domain in full, completed from reference TRBV7-3 and TRBJ2-1, reads GAGVSQTPSNKVTEKGKYVELRCDPISGHTALYWYRQSLGQGPEFLIYFQGTGAADDSGLPNDRFFAVRPEGSVSTLKIQRTERGDSAVYLCASSRTSGYNEQFFGPGTRLTVL.

The J gene is TRBJ1-2, the V gene TRBV28; D remains unclear. The CDR3 length is 14 residues. V was pared by 5 bases and J by 2 bases, with 12 bases between. Germline assignment: CDR1 MDHEN and CDR2 SYDVKM. The CDR3 loop reads CASSPTAPNYGYTF. CDR3 DNA sequence: TGTGCCAGCAGTCCAACAGCGCCCAACTATGGCTACACCTTC.

This rearrangement joins TRBV5-4 to TRBJ2-7, with D perhaps matching TRBD1 or TRBD2 (5 bases each). This CDR3 spans 15 amino acids. Germline V gene data show CDR1 as SGHNT and CDR2 as YYREEE (reference sequence). V was trimmed by 5 bases and J by 2 bases, leaving 17 bases between them. CDR3 sequence reads: CASSSKNMGAYEQYF. The CDR3 DNA reads TGTGCCAGCAGTAGCAAAAACATGGGGGCCTACGAGCAGTACTTC.

This sequence joins TRBV29-1 and TRBJ2-1; D is perhaps TRBD2 (5 bases). V was pared by 1 base and J by 1 base, with 11 bases between. In germline, CDR1 is SQVTM, CDR2 ANQGSEA. CDR3 length: 15 amino acids. This CDR3 reads CSVEGESRSYNEQFF. CDR3 DNA sequence: TGCAGCGTTGAAGGGGAGAGCAGATCCTACAATGAGCAGTTCTTC.

With respect to this clone: The same CDR3 arises from other DNA sequences in this sample as well. The rearrangement joins TRBV9 to TRBJ2-7; TRBD2 aligns across 8 bases. V gave up 4 bases and J gave up 1 base; unmatched junction bases: 4. This CDR3 comprises 14 residues. The V gene's germline CDR1 is SGDLS and CDR2 YYNGEE. The CDR3 bases are TGTGCCAGCAGCAAAACTAGCGGATCCTACGAGCAGTACTTC. Translated: CASSKTSGSYEQYF.